This TCR beta chain was sequenced in a study of regulatory T cells in long-lasting Graves disease. Findings and caveats of the study: TRBV28 was favored in persistent disease, as were TRBJ1-2 and TRBJ2-5.

Trimming pared 7 bases from V and 6 bases from J, leaving 13 bases between. Germline V gives CDR1 SNHLY, CDR2 FYNNEI. The length of the CDR3 is 12 residues. Sequencing libraries for TCR beta were prepared with iRepertoire HTBI primers and Arm-PCR of CDR3 regions. TCRdb passed the multiplex PCR reads through MiXCR, listing each CDR3 protein once. The sample includes under 800,000 distinct CDR3 sequences, around 15% of them seen just once. Specified time point: newly diagnosed GD, antithyroid drugs for less than 3 months. From RNA extracted from PBMCs, the TCR library was made. In its sample, this clonotype was seen many times. Antigen specificity is unknown. Another study also made use of these data, one on T cells in Graves' hyperthyroidism and ophthalmopathy. In that study: Researchers report that a 13 V-J model separated ophthalmopathy from stable hyperthyroidism.

This chain connects TRBV2 to TRBJ2-7; TRBD2 might be the D (5 bases). This clonotype originated in a woman in her thirties with Graves disease. Here the sequenced sample was peripheral blood mononuclear cells (PBMCs), taken at new diagnosis, from a patient treated with antithyroid drugs. CDR3 sequence (DNA): TGTGCCAGCACGGTCCGGGATAGCGAGCAGTACTTC. It yields the protein CASTVRDSEQYF.